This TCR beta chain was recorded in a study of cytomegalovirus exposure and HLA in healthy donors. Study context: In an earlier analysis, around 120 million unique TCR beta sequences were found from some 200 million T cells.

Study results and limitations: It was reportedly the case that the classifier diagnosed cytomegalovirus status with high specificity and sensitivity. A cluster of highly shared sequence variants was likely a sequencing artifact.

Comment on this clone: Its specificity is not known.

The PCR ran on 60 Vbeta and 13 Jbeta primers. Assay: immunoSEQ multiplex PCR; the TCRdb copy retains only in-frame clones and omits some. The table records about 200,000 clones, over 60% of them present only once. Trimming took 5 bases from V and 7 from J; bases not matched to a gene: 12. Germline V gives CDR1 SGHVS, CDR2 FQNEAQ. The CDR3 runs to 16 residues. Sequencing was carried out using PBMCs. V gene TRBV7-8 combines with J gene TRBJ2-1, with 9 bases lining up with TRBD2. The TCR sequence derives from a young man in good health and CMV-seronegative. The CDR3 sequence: CASSPGSRGGWNEQFF. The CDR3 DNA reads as TGTGCCAGCAGCCCAGGTTCGCGGGGGGGCTGGAATGAGCAGTTCTTC.